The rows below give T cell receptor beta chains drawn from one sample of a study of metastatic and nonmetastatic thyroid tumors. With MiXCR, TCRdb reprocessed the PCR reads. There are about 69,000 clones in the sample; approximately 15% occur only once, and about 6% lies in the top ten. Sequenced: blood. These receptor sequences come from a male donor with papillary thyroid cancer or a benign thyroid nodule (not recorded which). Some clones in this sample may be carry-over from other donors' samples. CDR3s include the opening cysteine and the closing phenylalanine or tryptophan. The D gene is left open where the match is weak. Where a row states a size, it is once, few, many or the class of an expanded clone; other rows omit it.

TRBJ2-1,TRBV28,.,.,TGTGCCAGCAGTTTGAGTCTATCTGGTTACAATGAGCAGTTCTTC,CASSLSLSGYNEQFF
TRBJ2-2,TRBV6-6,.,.,TGTGCCAGCAGTTACGACCTGGGATTCGTAACCGGGGATCTGTTTTTT,CASSYDLGFVTGDLFF
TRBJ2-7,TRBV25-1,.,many,TGTGCCAGCAGTGACAATGGAAATGGTCACGAGCAGTACTTC,CASSDNGNGHEQYF
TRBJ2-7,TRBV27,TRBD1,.,TGTGCCAGCAGTGTGACAGGGTTCTCCTACGAGCAGTACTTC,CASSVTGFSYEQYF
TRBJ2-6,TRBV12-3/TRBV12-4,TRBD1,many,TGTGCCAGCAGTTCAGGGGGCCCTGGGGCCAACGTCCTGACTTTC,CASSSGGPGANVLTF
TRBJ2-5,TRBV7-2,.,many,TGTGCCAGCAGCTCGGGCCAAGTTTCAGAGACCCAGTACTTC,CASSSGQVSETQYF
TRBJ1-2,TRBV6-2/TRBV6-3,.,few,TGTGCCAGCAGTTACCGAAGTGCAGAAGGAGGCTACACCTTC,CASSYRSAEGGYTF
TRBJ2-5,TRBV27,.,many,TGTGCCAGCAGCCGGGAAGGGGGGACCCAGTACTTC,CASSREGGTQYF
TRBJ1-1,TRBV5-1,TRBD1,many,TGCGCCAGCAGCTGGGGACAGGGGTCTGAAGCTTTCTTT,CASSWGQGSEAFF
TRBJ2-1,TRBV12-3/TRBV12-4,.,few,TGTGCCAGCAGTTTGAGTGACTACCTTTTCTTC,CASSLSDYLFF
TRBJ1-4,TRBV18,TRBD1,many,TGTGCCAGCTCACTTACAGGGGGGCTGGCTAATGAAAAACTGTTTTTT,CASSLTGGLANEKLFF
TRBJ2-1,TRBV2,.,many,TGTGCCAGCAACGGGGACAATGAGCAGTTCTTC,CASNGDNEQFF
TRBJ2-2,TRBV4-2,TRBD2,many,TGTGCCAGCAGCCCGGGGACTAATTCAAACACCGGGGAGCTGTTTTTT,CASSPGTNSNTGELFF
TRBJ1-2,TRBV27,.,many,TGTGCCAGCAGTTTATCGTGGACGGGGATACCCTGGGATGGCTACACCTTC,CASSLSWTGIPWDGYTF
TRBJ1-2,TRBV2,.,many,TGTGCCAGCAGTTTTGTGACCGAGGGGTATGGCTACACCTTC,CASSFVTEGYGYTF
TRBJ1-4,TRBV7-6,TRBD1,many,TGTGCCAGCAGCTTAGCGGGACAGGGGAATGAAAAACTGTTTTTT,CASSLAGQGNEKLFF
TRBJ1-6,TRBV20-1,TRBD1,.,TGCAGTGCTGGCCGGGACAGCAGTTCACCCCTCCACTTT,CSAGRDSSSPLHF
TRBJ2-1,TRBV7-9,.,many,TGTGCCAGCAGCTTAGAGAGCGGAGTCTACAATGAGCAGTTCTTC,CASSLESGVYNEQFF
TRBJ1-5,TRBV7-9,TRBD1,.,TGTGCCAGCAGCTTAGCCTCGGACAGGGGGCCGCCCCAGCATTTT,CASSLASDRGPPQHF
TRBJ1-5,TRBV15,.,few,TGTGCCACCAGCAGAGATTCCCTCCAGCCCCAGCATTTT,CATSRDSLQPQHF
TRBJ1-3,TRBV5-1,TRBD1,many,TGCGCCAGCAGCATGAACAGGGGGCACTCTGGAAACACCATATATTTT,CASSMNRGHSGNTIYF
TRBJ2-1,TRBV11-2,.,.,TGTGCCAGTAGCCGCGACGGGACTCCCTACAATGAACAGTTCTTC,CASSRDGTPYNEQFF
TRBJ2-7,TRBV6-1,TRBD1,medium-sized,TGTGCCAGCAGTCCGCGGCCGACGGGACAGGGGGCTAGCGAGCAGTACTTC,CASSPRPTGQGASEQYF
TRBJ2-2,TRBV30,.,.,TGTGCCTGGAGTGTCCCGCGGGACCACGGGGAGCTGTTTTTT,CAWSVPRDHGELFF
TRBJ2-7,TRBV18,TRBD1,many,TGTGCCAGCTCACCGATGGACAGGGCCCCCTACGAGCAGTACTTC,CASSPMDRAPYEQYF
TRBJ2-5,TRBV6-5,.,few,TGTGCCAGAGGGGGAAACAAAGAGACCCAGTACTTC,CARGGNKETQYF
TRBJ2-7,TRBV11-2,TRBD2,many,TGTGCCAGCAGAGGACTAGCGGGAGTCTTCTACGAGCAGTACTTC,CASRGLAGVFYEQYF
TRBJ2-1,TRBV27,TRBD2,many,TGTGCCAGCAGTTTGATGGGACTAGCGGGAGGGCCGAGTAATGAGCAGTTCTTC,CASSLMGLAGGPSNEQFF
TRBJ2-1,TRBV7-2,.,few,TGTGCCAGCAGATTAGGGGCGAATGAGCAGTTCTTC,CASRLGANEQFF
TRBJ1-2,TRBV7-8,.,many,TGTGCCAGCAGCTCAGACGGACAGAGTAACTATGGCTACACCTTC,CASSSDGQSNYGYTF
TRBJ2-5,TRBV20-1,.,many,TGCAGTGCTAGGAAATTGGGGGGGCCTAACCAAGAGACCCAGTACTTC,CSARKLGGPNQETQYF
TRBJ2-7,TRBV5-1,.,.,TGCGCCAGCAGCTTCAGAAACCGATCTGGCAACGAGCAGTACTTC,CASSFRNRSGNEQYF
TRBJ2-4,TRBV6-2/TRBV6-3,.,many,TGTGCCAGCAGTTACTCAGGGGTAGCCAAAAACATTCAGTACTTC,CASSYSGVAKNIQYF
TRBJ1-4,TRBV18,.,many,TGTGCCAGTTGCAGAACTAATGAAAAACTGTTTTTT,CASCRTNEKLFF
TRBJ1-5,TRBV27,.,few,TGTGCCAGCAGTTCCTCCTGGGGACAGCCCCAGCATTTT,CASSSSWGQPQHF
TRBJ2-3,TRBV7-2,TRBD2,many,TGTGCCAGCTGTCGACTAGCGGGAGGCGCAGATACGCAGTATTTT,CASCRLAGGADTQYF
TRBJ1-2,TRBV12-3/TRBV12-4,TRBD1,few,TGTGACAGCAGCTACCGGACAGGCGATGGCTACACATTC,CDSSYRTGDGYTF
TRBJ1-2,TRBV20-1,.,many,TGCAGTGCTACTCCCCAGGGCGGAGATGGCTACACCTTC,CSATPQGGDGYTF
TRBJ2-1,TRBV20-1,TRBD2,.,TGCAGTGCTAGCGGAATGTGGGTGGGGGGGACCTACAATGAGCAGTTCTTC,CSASGMWVGGTYNEQFF
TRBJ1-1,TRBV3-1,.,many,TGTGCCAGCAGCAAGACAGTGAACACTGAAGCTTTCTTT,CASSKTVNTEAFF
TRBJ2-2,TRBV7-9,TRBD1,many,TGTGCCAGCCAGGGGACAGGGTGGGCCGGGGAGCTGTTTTTT,CASQGTGWAGELFF
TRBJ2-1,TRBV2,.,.,TGTGCCAGCATTCAGGTCCATGAGCAGTTCTTC,CASIQVHEQFF
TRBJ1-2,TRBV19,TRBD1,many,TGTGCCAGTAGCTCCTACTCCCCGGGACAGGACTATGGCTACACCTTC,CASSSYSPGQDYGYTF
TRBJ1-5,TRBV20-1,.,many,TGCAGTGCTAGTCCCACGGTGGCAGATCAGCCCCAGCATTTT,CSASPTVADQPQHF
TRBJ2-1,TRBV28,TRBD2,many,TGTGCCAGCAGTTTATCCCTGGGTAGCGGGAGAGCCTACAATGAGCAGTTCTTC,CASSLSLGSGRAYNEQFF
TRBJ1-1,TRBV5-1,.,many,TGCGCCAGCAGCCGGATGGTGAACACTGAAGCTTTCTTT,CASSRMVNTEAFF
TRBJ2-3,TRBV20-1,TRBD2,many,TGCAGTGCTGAGACTAGCGGAGCTCTTAGCACAGATACGCAGTATTTT,CSAETSGALSTDTQYF
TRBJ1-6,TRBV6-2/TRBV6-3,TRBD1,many,TGTGCCAGCAGGACCATACAGGGGGCGCGGTATAATTCACCCCTCCACTTT,CASRTIQGARYNSPLHF
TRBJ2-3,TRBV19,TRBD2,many,TGTGCCAGTAGCTTACTAGCGGGAGGTGATACGCAGTATTTT,CASSLLAGGDTQYF
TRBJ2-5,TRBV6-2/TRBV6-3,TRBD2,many,TGTGCCAGCAGTTATTCTAGCGGGCTTGATTTGGGGGAGACCCAGTACTTC,CASSYSSGLDLGETQYF
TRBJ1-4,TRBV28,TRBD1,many,TGTGCCAGCAGTTTATCCGGGACAGGGTTTGAAAAACTGTTTTTT,CASSLSGTGFEKLFF
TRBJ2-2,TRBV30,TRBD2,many,TGTGCCTGGAAGCGCCTAGCGGTTACCGGGGAGCTGTTTTTT,CAWKRLAVTGELFF
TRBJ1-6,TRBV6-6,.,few,TGTGCCAGCAGTTACTCGGGAAGGGGCTCTTCACCGCTCCACTTT,CASSYSGRGSSPLHF
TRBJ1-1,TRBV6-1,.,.,TGTGCCAGCAGAGCACCGGGGGGCGGCACTGAAGCTTTCTTT,CASRAPGGGTEAFF
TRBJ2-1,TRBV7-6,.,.,TGTGCCAGCAGCCGGGACCAGGGGACCTACAATGAGCAGTTCTTC,CASSRDQGTYNEQFF
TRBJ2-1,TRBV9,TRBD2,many,TGTGCCAGCAGCGTAGCAACGGGAGGGCCGGATGAGCAGTTCTTC,CASSVATGGPDEQFF
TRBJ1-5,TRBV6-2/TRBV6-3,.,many,TGTGCCAGCGCAAGAGGCAATCAGCCCCAGCATTTT,CASARGNQPQHF
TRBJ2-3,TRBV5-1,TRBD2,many,TGCGCCAGCAGCGAAGGTGCGGGAGTTGATACGCAGTATTTT,CASSEGAGVDTQYF